The 27 T cell receptor beta chains below all came from one sample that was sequenced in a study of blood T cell repertoires in COVID-19. Some clones are missing from TCRdb's copy, which holds only in-frame ones; the method was immunoSEQ multiplex PCR. The repertoire holds approximately 210,000 clones, approximately 91% seen once, with 4% to 5.5% in the top ten. The sequencing input was peripheral blood. These receptors all come from a woman in her thirties or forties with acute or convalescent COVID-19.

The CDR3, as DNA: TGTGCCAGCAGCGTAGAGGGGGTGGGCTCACCCCTCCACTTT. Translation: CASSVEGVGSPLHF. The chain recombines TRBV9 with TRBJ1-6; D possibly corresponds to TRBD1 (6 bases). The CDR3 has 14 amino acids. V dropped 0 bases and J dropped 10 bases, with 11 bases sitting between them. Germline lookup yields CDR1 SGDLS and CDR2 YYNGEE.

The gene calls are TRBV7-9 and TRBJ2-2; 7 nucleotides align to TRBD1. The V gene's germline CDR1 is SEHNR and CDR2 FQNEAQ (reference sequence). With 3 bases clipped from V and 1 base from J, the junction kept 5 bases outside the gene matches. The CDR3 runs to 16 residues. As DNA, the CDR3 is TGTGCCAGCAGCTTGGCAAACAGGGGGAACACCGGGGAGCTGTTTTTT. It specifies CASSLANRGNTGELFF.

The rearrangement uses TRBV2 and TRBJ2-3; 7 positions agree with TRBD2. V shed 4 bases, J shed 3 bases, and the junction held 1 base outside the gene matches. The CDR3 loop spans 13 amino acids. Germline CDR1 reads SNHLY; CDR2 reads FYNNEI. Here the CDR3 reads CASSAGGTDTQYF. Written as DNA, the CDR3 is TGTGCCAGCAGTGCCGGGGGGACAGATACGCAGTATTTT.

V gene TRBV12-3 or TRBV12-4 combines with J gene TRBJ2-5; D unresolved. V lost 3 bases and J lost 2, with 7 bases in between. The CDR3 runs 13 residues. CDR3 in DNA: TGTGCCAGCAGTTTGTACGGGCAAGAGACCCAGTACTTC. Translating gives CASSLYGQETQYF.

The CDR3 reads CASSLIGEPTGANVLTF. CDR3 coding DNA: TGTGCCAGCAGCTTAATTGGGGAGCCAACTGGGGCCAACGTCCTGACTTTC. The gene calls are TRBV7-8 and TRBJ2-6; D is perhaps TRBD2 (5 bases). V was pared by 2 bases and J by 2 bases, with 13 bases between. The CDR3 loop spans 17 amino acids. The V gene's germline CDR1 is SGHVS and CDR2 FQNEAQ.

The genes are TRBV7-3 and TRBJ2-2; 12 bases agree with TRBD2. The CDR3 runs 16 residues. The germline gives CDR1 SGHTA, CDR2 FQGTGA. Trimming cost V 0 bases and J 6 bases; bases outside gene matches: 2. The CDR3: CASSLTGLAGSGELFF. The CDR3 region has the DNA TGTGCCAGCAGCTTAACAGGACTAGCGGGGTCCGGGGAGCTGTTTTTT.

The chain employs TRBV6-6 and TRBJ2-3; D might be TRBD2 (5 bases). The CDR3 is 13 residues long. Trimming removed 6 bases at V and 7 bases at J, with 14 bases between. CDR1 is MNHNY, CDR2 SVGAGI, per germline (reference sequence). CDR3: CASRREGLNTQYF. The CDR3 DNA follows: TGTGCCAGCAGACGGGAAGGTCTGAATACGCAGTATTTT.

This sequence joins TRBV11-2 and TRBJ1-2; 10 bases align to TRBD1. This CDR3 comprises 17 residues. V shed 4 bases and J 2 bases; nucleotides not matched to a gene: 10. Germline lookup yields CDR1 SGHAT and CDR2 FQNNGV. The DNA of the CDR3 is TGTGCCAGCAGCTCTCTCCGGGACAGGGGTAAAAACTATGGCTACACCTTC. Its protein is CASSSLRDRGKNYGYTF.

This chain joins TRBV27 and TRBJ1-3; 9 nucleotides align to TRBD1. Germline V CDR1 and CDR2: MNHEY, SMNVEV (reference sequence). The CDR3 consists of 16 residues. Trimming took 8 bases from V and 4 from J; bases not matched to a gene: 12. The chain's CDR3 is CASGPPPGTGGNTIYF. The DNA of the CDR3 is TGTGCCAGCGGACCACCCCCCGGGACAGGGGGAAACACCATATATTTT.

This rearrangement joins TRBV5-1 to TRBJ1-5; perhaps TRBD1 as D (5 bases). The V and J ends lost 2 bases and 3 bases respectively, with 12 bases between them. Germline CDR1 and CDR2: SGHRS and YFSETQ. CDR3 length: 15 amino acids. The CDR3: CASSFDSSPNQPQHF. The CDR3 DNA follows: TGCGCCAGCAGCTTCGACAGCTCCCCCAATCAGCCCCAGCATTTT.

This clone appeared a few times. The V gene is TRBV6-5, the J gene TRBJ2-7, with TRBD1 identical over 9 bases. V gave up 10 bases and J gave up 0 bases; unmatched junction bases: 7. The germline CDR1 and CDR2 sequences are MNHEY and SVGAGI. This CDR3 contains 14 residues. This chain's CDR3 is CAISRDRVSYEQYV. Here the CDR3 DNA reads TGTGCCATTTCCCGGGACAGGGTCTCCTACGAGCAGTACGTC.

The chain employs TRBV18 and TRBJ1-1; D unclear. V was pared by 3 bases and J by 2 bases, with 7 bases between. The length of the CDR3 is 13 residues. Germline V gene data show CDR1 as KGHSH and CDR2 as LQKENI. This CDR3 reads CASSPPGNTEAFF. CDR3 coding DNA: TGTGCCAGCTCACCCCCGGGAAACACTGAAGCTTTCTTT.

V is TRBV2 and J is TRBJ1-1; 8 bases map to TRBD1. The J segment lost 5 bases and the V segment lost 4 bases, leaving 6 bases of the junction unmatched. Germline CDR1 reads SNHLY; CDR2 reads FYNNEI. The CDR3 spans 14 residues. Here the CDR3 reads CASSVQGAGTEAFF. For the CDR3, the DNA is TGTGCCAGCAGTGTTCAGGGGGCCGGTACTGAAGCTTTCTTT.

This sequence joins TRBV6-5 and TRBJ1-2; a possible D gene is TRBD1 (6 bases). V shed 6 bases and J shed 4 bases, with 12 bases lying between them. This CDR3 region has 13 residues. In germline, CDR1 is MNHEY, CDR2 SVGAGI. CDR3 coding DNA: TGTGCCAGCAGGGACAGTGTCATCTATGGCTACACCTTC. Its translation is CASRDSVIYGYTF.

V is TRBV30 and J is TRBJ1-2; 8 bases match TRBD1. The V segment lost 3 bases and the J segment 1 base; nucleotides outside the gene matches: 4. Germline CDR1 GTSNPN, CDR2 SVGIG (reference sequence). The CDR3 totals 14 residues. CDR3 sequence: CAWSGQGSNYGYTF. CDR3 bases: TGTGCCTGGAGCGGACAGGGAAGTAACTATGGCTACACCTTC.

This chain links TRBV10-1 with TRBJ2-7, with TRBD1 matching 7 bases. The CDR3 spans 16 residues. The V gene's germline CDR1 is WNHNN and CDR2 SYGVQD (reference sequence). Trimming took 11 bases from V and 0 from J; bases not matched to a gene: 16. The CDR3 protein is CALSTETGLNSYEQYV. The DNA for the CDR3 is TGCGCCCTCTCAACTGAGACAGGGCTAAACTCCTACGAGCAGTACGTC.

The CDR3 DNA is TGTGCCAGTAGTATAGGAGGGACTTACACAGATACGCAGTATTTT. It is translated as CASSIGGTYTDTQYF. J is TRBJ2-3 and V is TRBV19; D possibly corresponds to TRBD2 (6 bases). Germline CDR1 reads LNHDA; CDR2 reads SQIVND (reference sequence). V lost 1 base, J lost 2 bases, and 10 bases lay in between. The CDR3 sequence is 15 residues long.

The rearrangement links TRBV29-1 to TRBJ2-6; a possible D gene is TRBD1 (6 bases). Trimming took off 4 bases at V and 0 bases at J, with 13 bases between the two ends. The CDR3 has 16 amino acids. Germline CDR1 is SQVTM and CDR2 is ANQGSEA. This CDR3 is CSVGATGPSGANVLTF. As DNA, the CDR3 is TGCAGCGTTGGGGCGACAGGCCCCTCTGGGGCCAACGTCCTGACTTTC.

The J gene is TRBJ1-1, the V gene TRBV4-2; 7 nucleotides line up with TRBD1. The V and J ends lost 3 bases and 4 bases, in that order; junction bases with no gene match: 5. CDR1 is LGHNA, CDR2 YNFKEQ, per germline. The CDR3 is made up of 14 amino acids. DNA for the CDR3: TGTGCCAGCAGCCAGGCTCAGGGGGTCACTGAAGCTTTCTTT. This sequence encodes CASSQAQGVTEAFF.

The rearrangement joins TRBV19 to TRBJ2-1; 7 bases agree with TRBD2. The junction had 12 bases not matched to a gene; V was cut back by 6 bases and J by 4 bases. This CDR3 has 16 residues. Germline V CDR1 and CDR2: LNHDA, SQIVND (reference sequence). For the CDR3, the DNA is TGTGCCAGTAGGAACGCTGGGGGGGATGGATACAATGAGCAGTTCTTC. This translates into CASRNAGGDGYNEQFF.

There are a few counts of this clone. The chain carries TRBV11-2 and TRBJ2-5; 9 bases line up with TRBD2. Germline loops: CDR1 SGHAT, CDR2 FQNNGV. The CDR3 has 15 residues. V lost 5 bases and J lost 4; bases outside the gene matches: 8. CDR3 region: CASSPSRGGRETQYF. The CDR3 nucleotides read TGTGCCAGCAGCCCATCGCGGGGGGGCCGAGAGACCCAGTACTTC.

This clone came up once. This chain links TRBV5-1 with TRBJ2-2; D might be TRBD2 (6 bases). Germline-derived CDR1 and CDR2 are SGHRS and YFSETQ. The CDR3 consists of 13 residues. V was clipped by 2 bases and J by 5 bases, with 7 bases between them. The CDR3 is CASSFSGTGELFF. CDR3 coding DNA: TGCGCCAGCAGCTTTAGCGGTACCGGGGAGCTGTTTTTT.

The chain is built from TRBV25-1 and TRBJ1-1; TRBD1 might be the D (6 bases). V dropped 3 bases and J dropped 0 bases, with 11 bases sitting between them. Germline CDR1 reads MGHDK; CDR2 reads SYGVNS. The CDR3 totals 15 residues. The CDR3 reads CASSDTGILNTEAFF. CDR3 sequence (DNA): TGTGCCAGCAGTGATACAGGGATCTTGAACACTGAAGCTTTCTTT.

In its sample, this clone was seen a few times. The rearrangement joins TRBV21-1 to TRBJ1-1. TRBV21-1 is classified as a pseudogene. The CDR3 extends over 15 amino acids. The CDR3 spells CASSARKAVGTEAFF. DNA of the CDR3: TGTGCCAGCAGCGCCCGAAAGGCGGTGGGCACTGAAGCTTTCTTT.

The chain joins TRBV30 to TRBJ1-2, with 9 bases lining up with TRBD1. The CDR3 is 14 residues long. The trim removed 5 bases at V and 7 bases at J, leaving 11 bases unmatched. Looked up from germline, CDR1 is GTSNPN and CDR2 is SVGIG (reference sequence). CDR3 bases: TGTGCCTGGCGGACAGGGGAGGTTCTGGGTGGCTACACCTTC. Translation gives CAWRTGEVLGGYTF.

The J gene is TRBJ2-3, the V gene TRBV2, with 10 bases aligning to TRBD2. CDR1 and CDR2 (germline): SNHLY, FYNNEI. The CDR3 runs to 15 residues. The ends lost 7 bases at V and 1 base at J; junction bases unmatched: 5. CDR3 coding DNA: TGTGCCAGCACTGTGGGGACTAGCGGCACAGATACGCAGTATTTT. It yields the protein CASTVGTSGTDTQYF.

This clone was seen just once. This sequence joins TRBV6-1 and TRBJ1-5, with 9 bases aligning to TRBD1. Germline CDR1 and CDR2: MNHNS and SASEGT. The CDR3 sequence is 14 residues long. The junction had 3 bases not matched to a gene; V was cut back by 3 bases and J by 6 bases. The CDR3 DNA is TGTGCCAGCAGTGATGGGACAGGGATTCAGCCCCAGCATTTT. Translated: CASSDGTGIQPQHF.